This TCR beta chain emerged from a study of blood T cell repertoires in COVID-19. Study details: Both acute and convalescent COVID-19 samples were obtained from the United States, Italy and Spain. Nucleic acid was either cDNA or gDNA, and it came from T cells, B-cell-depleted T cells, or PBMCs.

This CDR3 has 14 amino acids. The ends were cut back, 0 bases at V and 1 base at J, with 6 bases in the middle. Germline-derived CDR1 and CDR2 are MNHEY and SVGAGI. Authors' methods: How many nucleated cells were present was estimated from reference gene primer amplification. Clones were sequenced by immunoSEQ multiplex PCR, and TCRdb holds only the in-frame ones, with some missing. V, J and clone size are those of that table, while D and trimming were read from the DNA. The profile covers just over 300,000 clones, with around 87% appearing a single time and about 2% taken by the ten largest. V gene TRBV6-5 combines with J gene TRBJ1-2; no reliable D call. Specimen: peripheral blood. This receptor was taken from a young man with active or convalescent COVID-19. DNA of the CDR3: TGTGCCAGCAGTTACTCGTCCCGTAACTATGGCTACACCTTC. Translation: CASSYSSRNYGYTF.